The text below deals with one T cell receptor (beta chain). The antigen is undetermined. The data were obtained in a study of T cell responses to AZD1222 COVID-19 vaccine. Clones were read by immunoSEQ multiplex PCR, and TCRdb kept only the in-frame ones, dropping some. The sample gives 150,000 or so clones, about nine tenths of which show up once; 5% to 6.5% is in the top ten. Recipients boosted at about 4 weeks or about 12 weeks are pooled. V lost 5 bases and J lost 5, with 10 bases in between. The CDR3 contains 13 residues. Germline lookup yields CDR1 MDHEN and CDR2 SYDVKM. General study findings and limits: Baseline serostatus was positive in only six AZD1222 recipients. The sample set comprised mostly white British donors with more females, and clonal diversity was possibly underestimated.

The rearrangement uses TRBV28 and TRBJ1-3; no reliable D call. The sequenced sample was peripheral blood, obtained 28 days after the second AZD1222 dose. The clonotype comes from an adult who received the AZD1222 COVID-19 vaccine. CDR3 nucleotide sequence: TGTGCCAGCAGTCCCCCCCAACGAAACACCATATATTTT. Its protein product is CASSPPQRNTIYF.